A selection of T cell receptor beta chains follows, all from one sample in a study of blood T cell repertoires in COVID-19. The table came from immunoSEQ multiplex PCR; TCRdb's copy has only in-frame clones and leaves some out. The sample lists approximately 110,000 clones; around three quarters were seen once. Sequencing was performed on peripheral blood. The receptors stem from a human donor in a cohort sampled during active or convalescent COVID-19. The CDR3 runs from the conserved cysteine through the conserved F or W. The D gene is left open where the match is weak. Clone size, where shown, is once, few, many, or a class for clones that have expanded.

>TRBJ1-4|-|TRBD1|TRBV12-3/TRBV12-4
TGTGCCAGCAGTTTTAGGGACAGAGAAAAACTGTTTTTT
CASSFRDREKLFF
>TRBJ2-1|few|-|TRBV5-5
TGTGCCAGCAGCCCAACTAGAATAGGGAACTGGGAGCAGTTCTTC
CASSPTRIGNWEQFF
>TRBJ2-7|-|-|TRBV7-9
TGTGCCAGCAGCCCGGGGGACGGCTACGAGCAGTACTTC
CASSPGDGYEQYF
>TRBJ1-1|-|-|TRBV7-2
TGTGCCAGCAGCTCCCAACCAGGGGTGGACACTGAAGCTTTCTTT
CASSSQPGVDTEAFF
>TRBJ1-5|-|-|TRBV28
TGTGCCAGCAGTTTCTTTCAGGTGGGAGGGCGCATATATCAGCCCCAGCATTTT
CASSFFQVGGRIYQPQHF
>TRBJ2-3|-|TRBD2|TRBV10-3
TGTGCCATCAGTGACCCAAGGAGCGGGGATGACACAGATACGCAGTATTTT
CAISDPRSGDDTDTQYF
>TRBJ1-1|-|-|TRBV11-2
TGTGCCAGCAGCTTAGTCAGGGACACTGAAGCTTTCTTT
CASSLVRDTEAFF
>TRBJ1-6|-|-|TRBV6-2/TRBV6-3
TGTGCCAGCAGTTACTACAGCTCCAATTCACCCCTCCACTTT
CASSYYSSNSPLHF
>TRBJ1-5|-|-|TRBV4-1
TGCGCCAGCAGCCACCAGACAGGCAATCAGCCCCAGCATTTT
CASSHQTGNQPQHF
>TRBJ2-7|-|TRBD1|TRBV24-1
TGTGCCACCAGTGACCCCAGGACAGGGGGCTCCTCCGAGCAGTACTTC
CATSDPRTGGSSEQYF
>TRBJ2-1|-|TRBD2|TRBV5-6
TGTGCCAGCAGCTTGGCTAGCGGGTGGTCGTACAATGAGCAGTTCTTC
CASSLASGWSYNEQFF
>TRBJ1-1|once|-|TRBV6-1
TGTGCCAGCAGTGAGATGGTTGGATGGAGGAACACTGAAGCTTTCTTT
CASSEMVGWRNTEAFF
>TRBJ2-5|-|TRBD1|TRBV7-9
TGTGCCAGCAGCCCCTGGGACAGGGGAGAGACCCAGTACTTC
CASSPWDRGETQYF
>TRBJ2-1|-|-|TRBV5-5
TGTGCCAGCAGCTTGGTAGGTAGCGGATTCTACAATGAGCAGTTCTTC
CASSLVGSGFYNEQFF
>TRBJ2-3|-|TRBD1|TRBV18
TGTGCCAGCTCACCTACCCGACAGGGGACAGATACGCAGTATTTT
CASSPTRQGTDTQYF
>TRBJ1-4|-|TRBD1|TRBV6-6
TGTGCCAGCAGAGTACAGGGGGTTAATGAAAAACTGTTTTTT
CASRVQGVNEKLFF
>TRBJ1-5|few|TRBD1|TRBV19
TGTGCCAGTAGTATCGACAGGGGGCGTTATCAGCCCCAGCATTTT
CASSIDRGRYQPQHF
>TRBJ2-3|-|-|TRBV2
TGTGCCAGCTGTAGCAGACTCACAGATACGCAGTATTTT
CASCSRLTDTQYF
>TRBJ2-1|-|TRBD1|TRBV7-9
TGTGCCAGCAGCTTGGGCAGGGGGTCGGATGAGCAGTTCTTC
CASSLGRGSDEQFF
>TRBJ2-7|-|-|TRBV6-5
TGTGCCAGCAGTTACGGCTTCACTCTCAGGGAAAACGAGCAGTACTTC
CASSYGFTLRENEQYF
>TRBJ2-5|-|-|TRBV18
TGTGCCAGCTCACCATATAGTGAGACCCAGTACTTC
CASSPYSETQYF
>TRBJ2-5|-|-|TRBV20-1
TGCAGTGCTAGTTCTAGGGCGGGTGAGACCCAGTACTTC
CSASSRAGETQYF
>TRBJ1-1|-|-|TRBV7-9
TGTGCCAGCAGCCCTAGCGGGTCCACTGAAGCTTTCTTT
CASSPSGSTEAFF
>TRBJ1-1|-|-|TRBV20-1
TGCAGTGCCACCCGACAGAACGAAGCTTTCTTT
CSATRQNEAFF
>TRBJ2-4|-|-|TRBV7-9
TGTGCCAGCAGCTTAGGGTTGCAGGGGAAGGCCAAAAACATTCAGTACTTC
CASSLGLQGKAKNIQYF
>TRBJ1-5|few|-|TRBV28
TGTGCCAGCAGTTCCTCAGGGGTATCGGGCAATCAGCCCCAGCATTTT
CASSSSGVSGNQPQHF
>TRBJ1-1|-|-|TRBV7-2
TGTGCCAGCAGCTTTTCAGGGATGAACACTGAAGCTTTCTTT
CASSFSGMNTEAFF
>TRBJ2-7|-|-|TRBV3-1/TRBV3-2
TGTGCCAGCAGCTACAGTCGTTACGAGCAGTACTTC
CASSYSRYEQYF
>TRBJ1-3|-|-|TRBV19
TGTGCCAGTAGGTTGGCCGGGGTAAACACCATATATTTT
CASRLAGVNTIYF
>TRBJ2-1|-|TRBD2|TRBV7-8
TGTGCCAGCAGCCAACGGGAGGCTGGCTACAATGAGCAGTTCTTC
CASSQREAGYNEQFF
>TRBJ2-2|once|TRBD1|TRBV4-3
TGCGCCAGCAGTCGGACAGGGGCCCCGAACACCGGGGAGCTGTTTTTT
CASSRTGAPNTGELFF
>TRBJ2-5|-|-|TRBV5-1
TGCGCCAGCAGCCGGGATTTTCAAGAGACCCAGTACTTC
CASSRDFQETQYF
>TRBJ1-5|-|TRBD1|TRBV28
TGTGCCTCTACAACGGGCCAGGGGGCGCGGAGAGGCAATCAGCCCCAGCATTTT
CASTTGQGARRGNQPQHF